This T cell receptor (beta chain) was captured by sequencing in a study of OX40 agonist ivuxolimab in advanced cancers. This clone was seen only once. Antigen: not known. This CDR3 is 15 amino acids long. The assay was immunoSEQ multiplex PCR, and TCRdb's table has in-frame clones only and misses some. Among 70,000 to 95,000 clones listed, approximately 82% were seen once. Regarding the study as a whole: Partly responding patients at 0.1-3.0 mg/kg showed some of the smallest clonal expansion.

This chain links TRBV21-1 with TRBJ2-7; the table's D call, TRBD2, was not checked against the DNA. TRBV21-1 is designated a pseudogene. This TCR was sampled from an adult with an advanced solid tumor such as melanoma, head and neck, liver or kidney cancer. The sample here was CD4+ or CD8+ T cells sorted from blood, taken in a trial of the OX40 agonist ivuxolimab. CDR3 bases: TGTGCCAGCGGGGTTTCAGCGGGAGTCCTCAACGAGCAGTACTTC. Protein product: CASGVSAGVLNEQYF.